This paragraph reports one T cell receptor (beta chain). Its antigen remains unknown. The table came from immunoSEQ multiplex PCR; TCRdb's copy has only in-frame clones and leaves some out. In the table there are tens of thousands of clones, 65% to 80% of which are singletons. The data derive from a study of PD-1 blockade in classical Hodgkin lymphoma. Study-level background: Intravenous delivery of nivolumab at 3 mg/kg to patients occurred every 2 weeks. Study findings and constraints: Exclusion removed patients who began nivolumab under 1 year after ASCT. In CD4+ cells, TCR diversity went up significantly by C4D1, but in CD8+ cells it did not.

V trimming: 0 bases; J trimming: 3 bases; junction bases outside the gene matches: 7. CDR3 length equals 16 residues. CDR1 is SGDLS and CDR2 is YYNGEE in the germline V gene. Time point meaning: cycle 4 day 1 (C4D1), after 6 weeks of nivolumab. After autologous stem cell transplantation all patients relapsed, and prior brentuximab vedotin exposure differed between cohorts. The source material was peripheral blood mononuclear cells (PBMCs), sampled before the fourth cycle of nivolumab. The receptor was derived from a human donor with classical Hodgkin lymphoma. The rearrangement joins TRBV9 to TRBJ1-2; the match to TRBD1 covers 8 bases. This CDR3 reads CASSVDGQGRYYGYTF. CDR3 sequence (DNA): TGTGCCAGCAGCGTAGACGGACAGGGCCGCTACTATGGCTACACCTTC. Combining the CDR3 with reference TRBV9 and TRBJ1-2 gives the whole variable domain DSGVTQTPKHLITATGQRVTLRCSPRSGDLSVYWYQQSLDQGLQFLIQYYNGEERAKGNILERFSAQQFPDLHSELNLSSLELGDSALYFCASSVDGQGRYYGYTFGSGTRLTVV.